Listed below are T cell receptor beta chains from one sample, sequenced in a study of neoadjuvant anti-PD-1 for oral cavity cancer. Produced via immunoSEQ multiplex PCR; TCRdb's table is partial and in-frame only. The table records 15,000 to 20,000 clones, about 78% of them present only once. Sequencing used PBMCs, obtained before nivolumab (anti-PD-1) treatment. Receptors were obtained from a person aged 35-79 years with oral cavity squamous cell carcinoma. Both conserved end residues are part of each CDR3. A D gene is named only where the DNA matches it firmly. Only some rows state a clone size, as once, few, many or a class for expanded clones.

d_gene,abundance,j_gene,v_gene,CDR3aa,CDR3nt
TRBD1,-,TRBJ2-7,TRBV5-1,CASRPGTGSYEQYF,TGCGCCAGCAGACCCGGGACAGGCTCCTACGAGCAGTACTTC
TRBD1,-,TRBJ1-6,TRBV27,CASSSGQGAFSPLHF,TGTGCCAGCAGTTCAGGACAGGGGGCTTTTTCACCCCTCCACTTT
TRBD1,few,TRBJ1-1,TRBV7-6,CASSYGQGTEAFF,TGTGCCAGCAGTTATGGACAGGGGACTGAAGCTTTCTTT
TRBD1,-,TRBJ1-1,TRBV30,CAWFRTGVRTEAFF,TGTGCCTGGTTTCGGACAGGGGTGAGGACTGAAGCTTTCTTT
TRBD1,-,TRBJ1-4,TRBV5-1,CASSSIQGARDEKLFF,TGCGCCAGCAGCAGCATACAGGGGGCGCGAGATGAAAAACTGTTTTTT
-,-,TRBJ1-2,TRBV11-2,CASSFSDGNYGYTF,TGTGCCAGCAGCTTCTCGGACGGGAACTATGGCTACACCTTC
-,-,TRBJ1-1,TRBV11-2,CASSTWIRGFTEAFF,TGTGCCAGCAGCACCTGGATACGGGGCTTCACTGAAGCTTTCTTT
TRBD1,-,TRBJ1-1,TRBV29-1,CSVGGGLHAEAFF,TGCAGCGTTGGAGGGGGCCTCCACGCTGAAGCTTTCTTT
-,-,TRBJ2-6,TRBV30,CAWTSRGLGANVLTF,TGTGCCTGGACCTCTCGGGGGCTTGGGGCCAACGTCCTGACTTTC
-,-,TRBJ1-6,TRBV6-5,CASRSLYSPLHF,TGTGCCAGCAGAAGCCTCTATTCACCCCTCCACTTT
TRBD1,-,TRBJ1-6,TRBV27,CASTEYRGQGSPLHF,TGTGCCAGCACCGAATACAGGGGGCAGGGATCACCCCTCCACTTT
TRBD1,few,TRBJ2-4,TRBV5-1,CASSLVYGTGLYF,TGCGCCAGCAGCTTGGTTTACGGGACAGGACTGTACTTC
TRBD2,-,TRBJ2-7,TRBV7-2,CASSLPSGGRYEQYF,TGTGCCAGCAGCTTACCTAGCGGGGGAAGGTACGAGCAGTACTTC
-,-,TRBJ1-1,TRBV10-3,CALRGTQNTEAFF,TGTGCCTTGCGAGGGACACAGAACACTGAAGCTTTCTTT
-,-,TRBJ2-3,TRBV7-3,CASSLRRRATHTDTQYF,TGTGCCAGCAGCTTACGACGGCGGGCAACCCACACAGATACGCAGTATTTT
TRBD1,-,TRBJ2-7,TRBV7-2,CASSSGTGAYEQYF,TGTGCCAGCAGCTCCGGGACAGGGGCCTACGAGCAGTACTTC
-,few,TRBJ1-1,TRBV5-5,CASSTSRVNTEAFF,TGTGCCAGCAGCACCAGTCGGGTGAACACTGAAGCTTTCTTT
-,once,TRBJ2-5,TRBV29-1,CSVGALIGDYQETQYF,TGCAGCGTTGGAGCTCTGATAGGGGACTACCAAGAGACCCAGTACTTC
-,-,TRBJ2-7,TRBV7-9,CASSSVTDEQYF,TGTGCCAGCAGCTCGGTAACGGACGAGCAGTACTTC
-,-,TRBJ2-7,TRBV5-8,CASSLQGAWEQYF,TGTGCCAGCAGCTTGCAGGGTGCATGGGAGCAGTACTTC
-,-,TRBJ1-1,TRBV7-9,CASSLGAGYAFF,TGTGCCAGCAGCTTAGGGGCTGGGTACGCTTTCTTT
TRBD1,-,TRBJ1-4,TRBV2,CASTPGTGGEKLFF,TGTGCCAGCACCCCCGGGACAGGGGGTGAAAAACTGTTTTTT
-,-,TRBJ1-1,TRBV5-8,CASSLAGGSRTEAFF,TGTGCCAGCAGCTTGGCCGGGGGGTCGAGGACTGAAGCTTTCTTT
-,-,TRBJ1-2,TRBV5-6,CASSLPATYGYTF,TGTGCCAGCAGCTTGCCCGCAACTTATGGCTACACCTTC
TRBD2,-,TRBJ2-3,TRBV5-1,CASSLVVGAGGDTDTQYF,TGCGCCAGCAGCTTGGTCGTCGGAGCGGGGGGCGACACAGATACGCAGTATTTT
-,-,TRBJ2-5,TRBV5-6,CASSLTGGPYQETQYF,TGTGCCAGCAGCTTGACTGGGGGACCGTACCAAGAGACCCAGTACTTC
TRBD2,-,TRBJ2-7,TRBV25-1,CASSISGRLEEQYF,TGTGCCAGCAGTATTAGCGGGAGACTCGAGGAGCAGTACTTC
-,-,TRBJ1-1,TRBV2,CASSVGPRENTEAFF,TGTGCCAGCAGTGTAGGTCCCAGAGAGAACACTGAAGCTTTCTTT
-,-,TRBJ1-1,TRBV19,CASSSRGVNTEAFF,TGTGCCAGTAGTTCGAGGGGAGTTAACACTGAAGCTTTCTTT